This TCR beta chain was obtained from a study of blood T cell repertoires in COVID-19. Study-level background: The cDNA or gDNA used as material had been derived from T cells, B-cell-depleted T cells, or PBMCs.

As originally analysed: It was from reference gene primer amplification that nucleated cell counts were estimated. The data were produced by immunoSEQ multiplex PCR, yet TCRdb's version contains in-frame clones alone and is incomplete. V, J and clone size are those of that table, while D and trimming were read from the DNA. The table lists roughly 170,000 clones, approximately 81% of them singletons. In germline, CDR1 is SGHVS, CDR2 FQNEAQ. The CDR3 consists of 17 residues. Trimming removed 3 bases from V and 7 bases from J; junction bases left unmatched: 10. In terms of age and location, participants ranged from about 18 to 95 years and lived in about 25 US areas. The study counted Cohort 3 donors as recovered given two negative PCRs, clearance, or symptom resolution.

This TCR was recovered from a man in his sixties who had recovered from COVID-19. What was sequenced was PBMCs or T cells enriched from blood (not recorded which). The rearrangement joins TRBV7-8 to TRBJ2-2; 11 bases line up with TRBD1. The CDR3 region is CASSFPGQGALIGELFF. CDR3 in DNA: TGTGCCAGCAGCTTTCCTGGACAGGGGGCGTTGATCGGGGAGCTGTTTTTT.